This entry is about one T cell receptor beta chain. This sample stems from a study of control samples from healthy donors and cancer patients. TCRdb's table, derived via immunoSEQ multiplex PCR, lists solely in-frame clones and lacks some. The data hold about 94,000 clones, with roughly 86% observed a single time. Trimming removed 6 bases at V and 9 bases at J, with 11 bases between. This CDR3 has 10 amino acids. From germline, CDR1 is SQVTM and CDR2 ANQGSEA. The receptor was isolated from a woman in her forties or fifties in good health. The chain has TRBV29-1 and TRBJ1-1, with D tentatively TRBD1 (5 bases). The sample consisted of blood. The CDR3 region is CSVRTSKAFF. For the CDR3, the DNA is TGCAGCGTAAGGACATCCAAAGCTTTCTTT.